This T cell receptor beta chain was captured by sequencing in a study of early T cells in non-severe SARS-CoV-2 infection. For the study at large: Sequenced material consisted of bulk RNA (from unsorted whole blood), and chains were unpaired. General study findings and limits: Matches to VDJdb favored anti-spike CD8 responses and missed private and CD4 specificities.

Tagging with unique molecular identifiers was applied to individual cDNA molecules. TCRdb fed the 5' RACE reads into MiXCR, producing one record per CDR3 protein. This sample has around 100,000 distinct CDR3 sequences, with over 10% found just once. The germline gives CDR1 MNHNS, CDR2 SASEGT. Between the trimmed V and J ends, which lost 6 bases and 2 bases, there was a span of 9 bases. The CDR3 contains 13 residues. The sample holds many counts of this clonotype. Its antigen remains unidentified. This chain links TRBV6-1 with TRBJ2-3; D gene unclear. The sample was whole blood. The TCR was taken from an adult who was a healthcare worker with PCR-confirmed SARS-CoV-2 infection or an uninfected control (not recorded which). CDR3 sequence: CASRVGTTDTQYF. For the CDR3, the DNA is TGTGCCAGCAGGGTTGGAACCACAGATACGCAGTATTTT.